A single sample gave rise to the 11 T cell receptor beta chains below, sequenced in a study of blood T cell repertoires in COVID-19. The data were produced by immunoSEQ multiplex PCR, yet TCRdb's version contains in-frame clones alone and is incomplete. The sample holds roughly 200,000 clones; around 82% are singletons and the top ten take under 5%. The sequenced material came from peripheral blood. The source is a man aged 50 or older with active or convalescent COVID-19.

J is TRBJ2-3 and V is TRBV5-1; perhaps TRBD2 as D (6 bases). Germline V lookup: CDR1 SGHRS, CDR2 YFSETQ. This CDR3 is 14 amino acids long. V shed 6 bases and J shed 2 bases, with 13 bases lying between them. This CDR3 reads CASTSAGITDTQYF. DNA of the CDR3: TGCGCCAGCACGAGCGCGGGGATCACAGATACGCAGTATTTT. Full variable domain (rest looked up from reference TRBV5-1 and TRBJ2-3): KAGVTQTPRYLIKTRGQQVTLSCSPISGHRSVSWYQQTPGQGLQFLFEYFSETQRNKGNFPGRFSGRQFSNSRSEMNVSTLELGDSALYLCASTSAGITDTQYFGPGTRLTVL.

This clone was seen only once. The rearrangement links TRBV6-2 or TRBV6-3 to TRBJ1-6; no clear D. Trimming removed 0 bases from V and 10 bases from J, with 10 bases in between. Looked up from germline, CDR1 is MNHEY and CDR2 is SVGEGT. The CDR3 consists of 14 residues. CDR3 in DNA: TGTGCCAGCAGTTACTCCGGGATTGGATCACCCCTCCACTTT. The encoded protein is CASSYSGIGSPLHF.

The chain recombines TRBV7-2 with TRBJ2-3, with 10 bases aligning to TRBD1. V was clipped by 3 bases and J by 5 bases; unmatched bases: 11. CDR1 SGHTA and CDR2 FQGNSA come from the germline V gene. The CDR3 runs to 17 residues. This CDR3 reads CASSLSFWGQGRDTQYF. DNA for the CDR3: TGTGCCAGCAGCTTGTCCTTCTGGGGACAGGGGAGAGATACGCAGTATTTT.

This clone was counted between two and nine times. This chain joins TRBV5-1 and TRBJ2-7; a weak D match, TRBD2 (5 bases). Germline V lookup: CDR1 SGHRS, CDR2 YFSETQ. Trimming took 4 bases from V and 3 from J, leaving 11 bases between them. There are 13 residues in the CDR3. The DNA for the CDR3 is TGCGCCAGCAGCAAGAACGGGGACTACGAGCAGTACTTC. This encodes CASSKNGDYEQYF.

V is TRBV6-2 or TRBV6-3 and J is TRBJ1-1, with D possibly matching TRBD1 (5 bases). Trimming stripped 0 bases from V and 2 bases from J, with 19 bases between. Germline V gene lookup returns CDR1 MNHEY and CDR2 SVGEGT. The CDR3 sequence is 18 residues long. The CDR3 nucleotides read TGTGCCAGCAGTTACTCGAGATCAAGGACATTTCCCAACACTGAAGCTTTCTTT. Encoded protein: CASSYSRSRTFPNTEAFF.

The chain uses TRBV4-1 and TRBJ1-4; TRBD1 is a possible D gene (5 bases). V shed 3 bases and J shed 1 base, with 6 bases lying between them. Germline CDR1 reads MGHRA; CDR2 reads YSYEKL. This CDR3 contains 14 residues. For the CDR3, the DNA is TGCGCCAGCAGCCAGACAGAAACTAATGAAAAACTGTTTTTT. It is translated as CASSQTETNEKLFF.

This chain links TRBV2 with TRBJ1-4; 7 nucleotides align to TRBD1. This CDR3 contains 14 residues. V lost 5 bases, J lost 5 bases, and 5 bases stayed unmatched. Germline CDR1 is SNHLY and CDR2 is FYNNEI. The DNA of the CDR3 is TGTGCCAGCAGTTCCGGGACAGCGAATGAAAAACTGTTTTTT. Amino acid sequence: CASSSGTANEKLFF.

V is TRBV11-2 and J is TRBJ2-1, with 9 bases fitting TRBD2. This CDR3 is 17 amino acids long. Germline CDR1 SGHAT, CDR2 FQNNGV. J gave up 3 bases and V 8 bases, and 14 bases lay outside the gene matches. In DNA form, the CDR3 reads TGTGCCAGCTCGGGCGGGGGGGGAAGTAGCCGCTACAATGAGCAGTTCTTC. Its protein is CASSGGGGSSRYNEQFF.

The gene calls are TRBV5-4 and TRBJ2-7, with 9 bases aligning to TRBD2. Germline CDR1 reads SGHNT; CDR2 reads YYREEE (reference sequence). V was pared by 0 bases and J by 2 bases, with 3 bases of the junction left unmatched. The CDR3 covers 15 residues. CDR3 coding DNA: TGTGCCAGCAGCTTGGGACTAGCGGAGACCTACGAGCAGTACTTC. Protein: CASSLGLAETYEQYF.

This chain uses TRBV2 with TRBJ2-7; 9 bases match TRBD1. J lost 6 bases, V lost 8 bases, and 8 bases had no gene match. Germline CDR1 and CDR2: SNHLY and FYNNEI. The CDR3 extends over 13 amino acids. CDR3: CASGARTGVEQYF. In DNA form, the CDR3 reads TGTGCCAGCGGGGCACGGACAGGGGTCGAGCAGTACTTC. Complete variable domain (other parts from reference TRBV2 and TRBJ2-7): EPEVTQTPSHQVTQMGQEVILRCVPISNHLYFYWYRQILGQKVEFLVSFYNNEISEKSEIFDDQFSVERPDGSNFTLKIRSTKLEDSAMYFCASGARTGVEQYFGPGTRLTVT.

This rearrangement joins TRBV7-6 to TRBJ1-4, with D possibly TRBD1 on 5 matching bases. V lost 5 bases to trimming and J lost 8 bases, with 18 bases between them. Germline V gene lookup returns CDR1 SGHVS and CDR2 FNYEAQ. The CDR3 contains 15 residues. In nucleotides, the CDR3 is TGTGCCAGCAGCCAAGGACGGGGGGGAGGCGAAAAACTGTTTTTT. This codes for CASSQGRGGGEKLFF.